The source of this T cell receptor beta chain is a study of neoadjuvant anti-PD-1 for oral cavity cancer. General study points: PBMC Gini-index clonality exceeded responders' in non-responders post-nivolumab. Higher pretreatment Treg/Th17 ratios tracked higher pretreatment blood clonality.

Analysis of PBMCs was direct, with no culture step. Germline CDR1 reads MDHEN; CDR2 reads SYDVKM. This CDR3 is 15 amino acids long. V lost 6 bases to trimming and J lost 5 bases; unmatched junction nucleotides: 10. Sequenced by immunoSEQ multiplex PCR; TCRdb stores in-frame clones only, minus some. The table has about 61,000 clones, 79% seen once. About this clone: What it binds is not known.

The receptor was isolated from a person aged 35-80 years with oral cavity squamous cell carcinoma. The chain joins TRBV28 to TRBJ2-7; TRBD2 matches at 10 bases. This material consisted of PBMCs, taken before nivolumab (anti-PD-1) treatment. The CDR3 region has the DNA TGTGCCAGCAGGTGGACTAGCGGCCTGGGAAACGAGCAGTACTTC. It is translated as CASRWTSGLGNEQYF.